This TCR beta chain was sequenced in a study of blood T cells in healthy people across ages. Then a second PCR, running roughly 7 to 11 cycles, was carried out with a sample-barcoded 5' primer and a J-beta primer mix. TCRdb reprocessed the 5' RACE reads with MiXCR, giving one entry per CDR3 protein. The data contain about 770,000 distinct CDR3 sequences, approximately 48% of them seen just once; the ten biggest clones take up roughly 19%. This CDR3 region has 14 residues. Germline CDR1 is SQVTM and CDR2 is ANQGSEA. The ends lost 6 bases at V and 7 bases at J; junction bases unmatched: 9. Overall study findings and caveats: Greater diversity and more naive CD4+ cells were seen in long-lived donors than in aged donors. Per-million-T-cell TCR beta diversity fell roughly linearly with age.

This clonotype was seen only a few times. Antigen: not known. This receptor was taken from a man in his 60s in good health. The chain is built from TRBV29-1 and TRBJ1-5; 10 bases agree with TRBD1. Sequencing was done on a sample of blood. The chain's CDR3 is CSVVLRDRGQPQHF. CDR3 nucleotide sequence: TGCAGCGTCGTTCTCCGGGACAGGGGCCAGCCCCAGCATTTT.